A selection of T cell receptor beta chains follows, all from one sample in a study of blood T cell repertoires in COVID-19. Repertoires were generated with immunoSEQ multiplex PCR, while TCRdb's copy carries only in-frame clones and drops some. The repertoire holds 150,000 to 200,000 clones, with about nine tenths as singletons. Sample: PBMCs or T cells enriched from blood (not recorded which). The receptors originated from a woman between 18 and 30 years old who had recovered from COVID-19. Both conserved end residues are part of each CDR3. A D gene is named only where the DNA matches it firmly. Not every row has a clone size; where given, it reads once, few, many or a size class.

NA TRBJ1-1 TRBV7-8 NA CASRGGGIEDGTEAFF TGTGCCAGCAGGGGAGGGGGGATTGAAGATGGCACTGAAGCTTTCTTT
once TRBJ1-3 TRBV18 NA CASSISGNTIYF TGTGCCAGCTCCATCTCTGGAAACACCATATATTTT
NA TRBJ2-6 TRBV27 NA CASRSPSSGANVLTF TGTGCCAGCAGAAGTCCGAGCTCTGGGGCCAACGTCCTGACTTTC
NA TRBJ2-5 TRBV9 TRBD1 CASSRVDDDPGQDF TGTGCCAGCAGTCGTGTAGATGATGACCCGGGACAGGACTTC
NA TRBJ1-2 TRBV14 NA CASSLYTLGSGYTF TGTGCCAGCAGCCTTTACACCCTCGGGAGTGGCTACACCTTC
once TRBJ1-1 TRBV28 TRBD1 CASSYYRGGTEAFF TGTGCCAGCAGTTACTACAGGGGAGGCACTGAAGCTTTCTTT
NA TRBJ2-3 TRBV10-1 NA CASSAHPGGTDTQYF TGCGCCAGCAGTGCCCACCCAGGGGGCACAGATACGCAGTATTTT
once TRBJ2-3 TRBV10-2 TRBD2 CASRDLAGGTDTQYF TGCGCCAGCAGGGATCTAGCGGGAGGTACAGATACGCAGTATTTT
NA TRBJ2-7 TRBV5-6 NA CASMIRRGYF TGTGCCAGTATGATCCGAAGGGGGTACTTC
NA TRBJ2-1 TRBV24-1 TRBD1 CATSDSGTGVYNEQFF TGTGCCACCAGTGATTCTGGGACAGGGGTTTACAATGAGCAGTTCTTC
once TRBJ1-3 TRBV19 NA CASKSDKGRNTIYF TGTGCCAGTAAATCGGACAAGGGGAGGAACACCATATATTTT
NA TRBJ2-7 TRBV6-5 TRBD1 CASTGTGSYEQYF TGTGCCAGCACTGGGACAGGAAGCTACGAGCAGTACTTC
NA TRBJ1-6 TRBV7-6 NA CASSLRNSPLHF TGTGCCAGCAGCTTGCGGAATTCACCCCTCCACTTT